The clone carrying this T cell receptor (beta chain) was seen a handful of times. Each CDR3 protein gets one entry after TCRdb re-called the RT-PCR reads with MiXCR. This table holds roughly 540,000 distinct CDR3 sequences, roughly 23% found once. These data belong to a study of response to subunit inactivated influenza vaccine. CDR1 and CDR2 (germline): DFQATT, SNEGSKA (reference sequence). This CDR3 comprises 13 residues. Deletions cut 4 bases from V and 5 bases from J, with 14 bases between. This same sample was also part of a study on T cells expressing NK-cell markers. That source adds: 5'RACE template switching with UMIs produced the TCR beta cDNA. The TCR beta repertoires were obtained from sorted CD3+CD56+NKG2C+, CD3+CD56+NKG2C- and CD3+CD56-NKG2C+ T cells. These clonotypes also led the CD3+CD56-NKG2C+ fraction in a handful of donors.

The sequencing here drew on CD4+ T cells sorted from PBMCs, taken 11 to 12 days after vaccination. This sequence joins TRBV20-1 and TRBJ1-1; D is possibly TRBD1 (6 bases). This TCR derives from a man aged 45-60 years who received an inactivated influenza vaccine. The CDR3 DNA is TGCAGTGCTATCGGTCAGGGGCGGACTGAAGCTTTCTTT. Its protein product is CSAIGQGRTEAFF.